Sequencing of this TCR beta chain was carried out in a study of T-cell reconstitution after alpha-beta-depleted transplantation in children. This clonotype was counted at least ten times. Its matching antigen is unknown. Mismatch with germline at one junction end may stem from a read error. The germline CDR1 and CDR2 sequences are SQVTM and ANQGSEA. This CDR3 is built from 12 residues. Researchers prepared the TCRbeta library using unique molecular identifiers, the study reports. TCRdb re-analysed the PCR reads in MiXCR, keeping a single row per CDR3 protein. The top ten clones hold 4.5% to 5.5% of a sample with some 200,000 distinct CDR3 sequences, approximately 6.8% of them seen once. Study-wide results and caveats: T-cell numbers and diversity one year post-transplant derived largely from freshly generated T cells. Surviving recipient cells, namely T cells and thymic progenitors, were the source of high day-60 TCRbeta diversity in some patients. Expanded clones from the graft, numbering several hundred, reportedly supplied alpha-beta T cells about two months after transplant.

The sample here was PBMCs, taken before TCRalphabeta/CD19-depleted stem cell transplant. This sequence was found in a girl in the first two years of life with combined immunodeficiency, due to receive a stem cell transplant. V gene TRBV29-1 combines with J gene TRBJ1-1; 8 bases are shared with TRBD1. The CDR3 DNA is TGCGGCGTTGGACAGGGCGGAACTGAAGCTTTCTTT. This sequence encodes CGVGQGGTEAFF.